This T cell receptor (beta chain) was documented in a study of blood T cell repertoires in COVID-19. CDR1 and CDR2 (germline): MNHEY, SMNVEV (reference sequence). The CDR3 extends over 15 amino acids. Unmatched junction bases numbered 4, after V lost 5 bases and J lost 5 bases. In the authors' methods: Scientists estimated how many nucleated cells there were by amplifying reference gene primers. Clones were sequenced by immunoSEQ multiplex PCR, and TCRdb holds only the in-frame ones, with some missing. V, J and clone size derive from that table, while D and trimming were established from the DNA sequence. The table records about 100,000 clones, roughly 90% of them present only once.

This chain uses TRBV27 with TRBJ2-2; 11 positions match TRBD1. This clonotype was sampled from a man older than 75 with acute or convalescent COVID-19. The sequencing input was peripheral blood. CDR3 sequence: CASSPGTGGTGELFF. As DNA, the CDR3 is TGTGCCAGCAGTCCCGGGACAGGGGGGACCGGGGAGCTGTTTTTT.